Presented here are 4 T cell receptor beta chains from one specimen sequenced in a study of T cell repertoires in cytomegalovirus infection (dated by TCRdb to the late 2010s). Sequencing took place on an Illumina HiSeq 1500. Clones were called with MiXCR by TCRdb after fastp trimmed the public reads at Q25, and only in-frame beta chains were retained. Merged by CDR3 protein, the rows form single entries marked with the most common genes and DNA. This sample lists a few hundred thousand distinct CDR3 sequences; about 15% were detected once. Together, the top ten hold approximately 44% of the sample. The sample was CD8+ T cells from PBMCs. Every receptor here comes from a human donor in good health (CMV status not recorded). Some clones in this sample may be carry-over from other donors' samples.

In regard to this clonotype: Since a much larger clone is just one base distant, this may be a read error. The chain is built from TRBV7-8 and TRBJ2-3; 10 bases line up with TRBD1. The V segment lost 7 bases and the J segment 5 bases; nucleotides outside the gene matches: 9. This CDR3 spans 15 amino acids. Germline CDR1 and CDR2: SGHVS and FQNEAQ. CDR3 DNA: TGTGCCAGCACCTACCGGGACAGGGGCAGAGATACGCAGTATTTT. Its protein product is CASTYRDRGRDTQYF.

This clonotype was counted ten times or more. For the CDR3, the DNA is TGTGCCAGCAGCTTAGAGGCAGGCTATGGCTACACCTTC. Its protein product is CASSLEAGYGYTF. The chain combines TRBV7-8 with TRBJ1-2, with unresolved D. There are 13 residues in the CDR3. Trimming removed 1 base from V and 4 bases from J, with 7 bases in between. Germline CDR1 SGHVS, CDR2 FQNEAQ.

The CDR3 nucleotides are TGCAGCGTTGAGAGGGGTGAGCAGTTCTTC. Its protein product is CSVERGEQFF. The rearrangement links TRBV29-1 to TRBJ2-1; D tentatively reads TRBD1 or TRBD2 (5 bases each). Trimming took off 3 bases at V and 9 bases at J, with 6 bases between the two ends. The CDR3 loop spans 10 amino acids. Looked up from germline, CDR1 is SQVTM and CDR2 is ANQGSEA.

This clonotype was counted ten times or more. The chain employs TRBV7-3 and TRBJ2-6, with 8 bases aligning to TRBD1. Trimming cost V 5 bases and J 0 bases; bases outside gene matches: 12. The length of the CDR3 is 19 residues. Germline CDR1 is SGHTA and CDR2 is FQGTGA. The CDR3 sequence: CASSPVRDRLSSGANVLTF. The CDR3 nucleotides read TGTGCCAGCAGCCCCGTACGGGACAGGTTAAGCTCTGGGGCCAACGTCCTGACTTTC.